This is a list of T cell receptor beta chains from one sample in a study of T cells in Graves' hyperthyroidism and ophthalmopathy. TCRdb fed the multiplex PCR reads into MiXCR, producing one record per CDR3 protein. Seen here are roughly 420,000 distinct CDR3 sequences, approximately 15% observed once, and the top ten hold 7.5% to 9%. Sequencing was carried out using blood. The receptors originated from a woman aged 18-35 years with Graves' hyperthyroidism. CDR3s include the opening cysteine and the closing phenylalanine or tryptophan. Fields, in order: J gene, V gene, D gene, clone size, CDR3 DNA, CDR3 protein. The D gene is left open where the match is weak. Clone size appears in some rows only: once, few, many, or a class for an expanded clone.

J gene: TRBJ2-1; V gene: TRBV11-2; D gene: TRBD2; clone size: many; CDR3 DNA: TGTGCCAGCAGCCGAGGGACTAGCGTATACAATGAGCAGTTCTTC; CDR3 protein: CASSRGTSVYNEQFF
J gene: TRBJ2-3; V gene: TRBV6-1; D gene: NA; clone size: many; CDR3 DNA: TGTGCCAGCAGTGAAAGGGCGGGCCTTAGCACAGATACGCAGTATTTT; CDR3 protein: CASSERAGLSTDTQYF
J gene: TRBJ1-1; V gene: TRBV11-3; D gene: NA; clone size: many; CDR3 DNA: TGTGCCAGCAGCCCTGGGACCGGCACTGAAGCTTTCTTT; CDR3 protein: CASSPGTGTEAFF
J gene: TRBJ2-3; V gene: TRBV20-1; D gene: TRBD2; clone size: many; CDR3 DNA: TGCAGTGCTCCGAGCGGGAGGAGCACAGATACGCAGTATTTT; CDR3 protein: CSAPSGRSTDTQYF
J gene: TRBJ1-1; V gene: TRBV29-1; D gene: NA; clone size: NA; CDR3 DNA: TGCAGCGTTGAAGTCGAGCGGGTCACTGAAGCTTTCTTT; CDR3 protein: CSVEVERVTEAFF
J gene: TRBJ2-2; V gene: TRBV5-4; D gene: TRBD1; clone size: NA; CDR3 DNA: TGTGCCAGCAGCCGCTCAGGGGGACAGGGGACCGGGGAGCTGTTTTTT; CDR3 protein: CASSRSGGQGTGELFF
J gene: TRBJ2-2; V gene: TRBV4-2; D gene: NA; clone size: many; CDR3 DNA: TGTGCCAGCAGCCCTACAGGGCCGAACACCGGGGAGCTGTTTTTT; CDR3 protein: CASSPTGPNTGELFF
J gene: TRBJ2-2; V gene: TRBV2; D gene: TRBD1; clone size: many; CDR3 DNA: TGTGCCAGCAGTGGGGACAGGGCCTTCGGGGAGCTGTTTTTT; CDR3 protein: CASSGDRAFGELFF
J gene: TRBJ2-7; V gene: TRBV7-9; D gene: TRBD1; clone size: many; CDR3 DNA: TGTGCCAGCAGCAAGACAGGGTCCTACGAGCAGTACTTC; CDR3 protein: CASSKTGSYEQYF
J gene: TRBJ2-5; V gene: TRBV20-1; D gene: TRBD2; clone size: NA; CDR3 DNA: TGCAGTGTACGACGCGGGGGTTTGGTGGAGACCCAGTACTTC; CDR3 protein: CSVRRGGLVETQYF
J gene: TRBJ2-2; V gene: TRBV4-1; D gene: NA; clone size: few; CDR3 DNA: TGCGCCAGCAGCCAACACAGGGCCCGGGCAACCGGGGAGCTGTTTTTT; CDR3 protein: CASSQHRARATGELFF
J gene: TRBJ2-1; V gene: TRBV28; D gene: TRBD2; clone size: NA; CDR3 DNA: TGTGCCAGCAGTTTATCGGCGGGAGGGTTAGATGAGCAGTTCTTC; CDR3 protein: CASSLSAGGLDEQFF
J gene: TRBJ2-7; V gene: TRBV5-6; D gene: NA; clone size: many; CDR3 DNA: TGTGCCAGCAGTCGCCAGGGGCCCTACGAGCAGTACTTC; CDR3 protein: CASSRQGPYEQYF
J gene: TRBJ1-4; V gene: TRBV20-1; D gene: NA; clone size: NA; CDR3 DNA: TGCGGTGCTAGACACCTACAGGTAGAAAAACTGTTTTTT; CDR3 protein: CGARHLQVEKLFF
J gene: TRBJ2-7; V gene: TRBV15; D gene: NA; clone size: many; CDR3 DNA: TGTGCCACCAGCAGAGAGTCCCTAAGACCCGACGAGCAGTACTTC; CDR3 protein: CATSRESLRPDEQYF
J gene: TRBJ1-6; V gene: TRBV2; D gene: NA; clone size: NA; CDR3 DNA: TGTGCCAGCAGTGAAGCGGTCAGGCCCAATTCACCCCTCCACTTT; CDR3 protein: CASSEAVRPNSPLHF
J gene: TRBJ1-2; V gene: TRBV12-3/TRBV12-4; D gene: NA; clone size: few; CDR3 DNA: TGTGCCAGCAGTTTTGCGGGAAGGGGCTCAGGCTACACCTTC; CDR3 protein: CASSFAGRGSGYTF
J gene: TRBJ1-4; V gene: TRBV12-3/TRBV12-4; D gene: NA; clone size: many; CDR3 DNA: TGTGCCAGCAGTTTGCGTGAAAAACTGTTTTTT; CDR3 protein: CASSLREKLFF
J gene: TRBJ1-2; V gene: TRBV20-1; D gene: TRBD1; clone size: many; CDR3 DNA: TGCAGGCCGACAGGGGGCGAGGATAACTATGGCTACACCTTC; CDR3 protein: CRPTGGEDNYGYTF
J gene: TRBJ1-2; V gene: TRBV28; D gene: TRBD1; clone size: many; CDR3 DNA: TGTGCCAGCAGTTTCGGGACAGGGTACTATGGCTACACCTTC; CDR3 protein: CASSFGTGYYGYTF
J gene: TRBJ2-7; V gene: TRBV12-3/TRBV12-4; D gene: TRBD1; clone size: many; CDR3 DNA: TGTGCCAGCAGTGCACAGGGGTACGAGCAGTACTTC; CDR3 protein: CASSAQGYEQYF
J gene: TRBJ2-1; V gene: TRBV2; D gene: NA; clone size: many; CDR3 DNA: TGTGCCAGCATAGGTCCCTCTCCTAGCTCCTACAATGAGCAGTTCTTC; CDR3 protein: CASIGPSPSSYNEQFF
J gene: TRBJ2-7; V gene: TRBV9; D gene: NA; clone size: few; CDR3 DNA: TGTGCCAGCAGCGTAAACTCAGGGCCCTACGAGCAGTACTTC; CDR3 protein: CASSVNSGPYEQYF
J gene: TRBJ1-4; V gene: TRBV6-1; D gene: NA; clone size: NA; CDR3 DNA: TGTGCCAGCTCCTTTGGGGGGGGCACGGCTAATAAAAAACTGTTTTTT; CDR3 protein: CASSFGGGTANKKLFF
J gene: TRBJ1-5; V gene: TRBV6-2/TRBV6-3; D gene: TRBD1; clone size: many; CDR3 DNA: TGTGCCAGCAGTTACTCACCGGGACAGGGCGGCAATCAGCCCCAGCATTTT; CDR3 protein: CASSYSPGQGGNQPQHF
J gene: TRBJ2-7; V gene: TRBV5-8; D gene: NA; clone size: many; CDR3 DNA: TGTGCCAGCAGCTCGACCAGGGGTTACGAGCAGTACTTC; CDR3 protein: CASSSTRGYEQYF
J gene: TRBJ2-5; V gene: TRBV11-2; D gene: NA; clone size: many; CDR3 DNA: TGTGCCAGCAGCTTCTCACGGGCTAGGGAGACCCAGTACTTC; CDR3 protein: CASSFSRARETQYF
J gene: TRBJ2-6; V gene: TRBV19; D gene: NA; clone size: few; CDR3 DNA: TGTGCCAGTAGTATAGATGCGTTCTCTGGGGCCAACGTCCTGACTTTC; CDR3 protein: CASSIDAFSGANVLTF
J gene: TRBJ2-5; V gene: TRBV2; D gene: NA; clone size: many; CDR3 DNA: TGTGCCAGCAGTGAGACCCTCCCTCAAGAGACCCAGTACTTC; CDR3 protein: CASSETLPQETQYF
J gene: TRBJ2-7; V gene: TRBV28; D gene: TRBD2; clone size: many; CDR3 DNA: TGTGCCAGCATTGCGGGGGGGCTGCCCTACGAGCAGTACTTC; CDR3 protein: CASIAGGLPYEQYF
J gene: TRBJ2-3; V gene: TRBV7-9; D gene: NA; clone size: many; CDR3 DNA: TGTGCCAGCAGCTTAGAACTTACTAATCAAGATACGCAGTATTTT; CDR3 protein: CASSLELTNQDTQYF
J gene: TRBJ1-2; V gene: TRBV5-1; D gene: NA; clone size: many; CDR3 DNA: TGCGCCAGCAGCTACCCCCCGACAGGCAACCCGGAAGGCTACACCTTC; CDR3 protein: CASSYPPTGNPEGYTF
J gene: TRBJ2-5; V gene: TRBV6-1; D gene: NA; clone size: many; CDR3 DNA: TGTGCCGGGGCCAAGGGTCCGCCAAAGTACTTC; CDR3 protein: CAGAKGPPKYF
J gene: TRBJ1-6; V gene: TRBV13; D gene: NA; clone size: many; CDR3 DNA: TGTGCCAGCAGCTTAGGGGGGGGAACTAATTCACCCCTCCACTTT; CDR3 protein: CASSLGGGTNSPLHF
J gene: TRBJ2-3; V gene: TRBV5-1; D gene: NA; clone size: many; CDR3 DNA: TGCGCCAGCAGCAGATGGACGTCCACAGATACGCAGTATTTT; CDR3 protein: CASSRWTSTDTQYF
J gene: TRBJ2-3; V gene: TRBV12-3/TRBV12-4; D gene: TRBD2; clone size: NA; CDR3 DNA: TGTGCCAGCAGCAGGACTAGCGGGGCACCAGATACGCAGTATTTT; CDR3 protein: CASSRTSGAPDTQYF
J gene: TRBJ2-5; V gene: TRBV20-1; D gene: TRBD1; clone size: many; CDR3 DNA: TGCAGTGCTAGGGTTCTTCCGGGACAGGGAAACCAAGAGACCCAGTACTTC; CDR3 protein: CSARVLPGQGNQETQYF
J gene: TRBJ1-6; V gene: TRBV12-3/TRBV12-4; D gene: TRBD1; clone size: many; CDR3 DNA: TGTGCCAGCAGCCCCGTGGACAGGTTAAATTCACCCCTCCACTTT; CDR3 protein: CASSPVDRLNSPLHF
J gene: TRBJ2-7; V gene: TRBV20-1; D gene: NA; clone size: few; CDR3 DNA: TGCAGTGCTAGAGATGCTACCGACTACACTACCGAGCAGTACTTC; CDR3 protein: CSARDATDYTTEQYF
J gene: TRBJ2-7; V gene: TRBV5-6; D gene: NA; clone size: many; CDR3 DNA: TGTGCCAGCAGCTGGAGCGGGTTCTACGAGCAGTACTTC; CDR3 protein: CASSWSGFYEQYF
J gene: TRBJ2-1; V gene: TRBV4-1; D gene: TRBD2; clone size: few; CDR3 DNA: TGCGCCAGCAGCCAAGACTCCCTTCTAGCGGGCGGCTACAATGAGCAGTTCTTC; CDR3 protein: CASSQDSLLAGGYNEQFF
J gene: TRBJ2-2; V gene: TRBV7-3; D gene: TRBD2; clone size: many; CDR3 DNA: TGTGCCAGCAGCCTCTCCCCGGGACTAGCGGGAGAAACCGGGGAGCTGTTTTTT; CDR3 protein: CASSLSPGLAGETGELFF
J gene: TRBJ2-3; V gene: TRBV18; D gene: TRBD2; clone size: many; CDR3 DNA: TGTGCCAGCTCAAGCGGACTAGCGATCACAGATACGCAGTATTTT; CDR3 protein: CASSSGLAITDTQYF
J gene: TRBJ2-3; V gene: TRBV30; D gene: NA; clone size: many; CDR3 DNA: TGTGCCTGGGACGACGTTGGTGGTAATACAGATACGCAGTATTTT; CDR3 protein: CAWDDVGGNTDTQYF
J gene: TRBJ2-1; V gene: TRBV9; D gene: TRBD2; clone size: few; CDR3 DNA: TGTGCCAGCAGCGAGTGGACTAGCGGATCCTACAATGAGCAGTTCTTC; CDR3 protein: CASSEWTSGSYNEQFF
J gene: TRBJ2-1; V gene: TRBV20-1; D gene: NA; clone size: many; CDR3 DNA: TGCAGTGCCGCCCCTCGGGGGAGAGGCGATGAGCAGTTCTTC; CDR3 protein: CSAAPRGRGDEQFF
J gene: TRBJ1-1; V gene: TRBV3-1; D gene: NA; clone size: many; CDR3 DNA: TGTGCCAGCAGCCCCCGAGTCGGCACCTTGAACACTGAAGCTTTCTTT; CDR3 protein: CASSPRVGTLNTEAFF
J gene: TRBJ2-7; V gene: TRBV7-9; D gene: NA; clone size: many; CDR3 DNA: TGTGCCAGCAGCTGGACTGCCTACGAGCAGTACTTC; CDR3 protein: CASSWTAYEQYF
J gene: TRBJ2-5; V gene: TRBV10-3; D gene: NA; clone size: many; CDR3 DNA: TGTGCCATCAGTGATGAAGGGGGGCATGGAGAGACCCAGTACTTC; CDR3 protein: CAISDEGGHGETQYF
J gene: TRBJ1-5; V gene: TRBV6-1; D gene: NA; clone size: many; CDR3 DNA: TGTGCCAGCAGTGACTTACTCACAGGGTGGGAACAGCCCCAGCATTTT; CDR3 protein: CASSDLLTGWEQPQHF
J gene: TRBJ2-7; V gene: TRBV28; D gene: TRBD1; clone size: many; CDR3 DNA: TGTGCCAGCAGCTGGACAGGGGGGTTCGAGCAGTACTTC; CDR3 protein: CASSWTGGFEQYF
J gene: TRBJ1-1; V gene: TRBV12-3/TRBV12-4; D gene: NA; clone size: many; CDR3 DNA: TGTGCCAGCAGTTCCTCCCGGTCGCGGCGAGGGACTGAAGCTTTCTTT; CDR3 protein: CASSSSRSRRGTEAFF
J gene: TRBJ2-5; V gene: TRBV12-3/TRBV12-4; D gene: NA; clone size: many; CDR3 DNA: TGTGCCAGCAGTTGGGGCAGCCGAACACAGTACTTC; CDR3 protein: CASSWGSRTQYF
J gene: TRBJ2-3; V gene: TRBV24-1; D gene: NA; clone size: few; CDR3 DNA: TGTGCCACCAGTGATAATCCAGCTAGCACAGATACGCAGTATTTT; CDR3 protein: CATSDNPASTDTQYF